The source of this T cell receptor beta chain is a study of blood T cell repertoires in COVID-19. Overall study: Sites in the United States, Italy and Spain provided acute and convalescent COVID-19 samples. Sources were T cells, B-cell-depleted T cells, or PBMCs; the material itself was cDNA or gDNA.

Original analysis: Estimation of nucleated cell counts was performed using reference gene primer amplification. Clones were sequenced by immunoSEQ multiplex PCR, and TCRdb holds only the in-frame ones, with some missing. D and trimming were read from the DNA, whereas the V and J calls and clone size are those reported in that table. The sample includes about 200,000 clones, about 88% of them seen just once. Trimming took 3 bases from V and 4 from J; bases not matched to a gene: 4. This CDR3 has 16 residues. The germline V gene has CDR1 LNHNV and CDR2 YYDKDF (reference sequence). This clone was detected only once.

The chain employs TRBV15 and TRBJ2-2; TRBD1 agrees at 11 bases. The sample comprised peripheral blood. This clonotype was sampled from a woman of 80 years or more with acute or convalescent COVID-19. CDR3 coding DNA: TGTGCCACCAGCAGGGGACAGGGGGTTTTCACCGGGGAGCTGTTTTTT. This gives the protein CATSRGQGVFTGELFF.